These 21 T cell receptor beta chains were sequenced from one sample in a study of T cells after yellow fever vaccination. TCRdb analysed the 5' RACE reads with MiXCR anew, one entry per CDR3 protein. The sample lists tens of thousands of distinct CDR3 sequences, approximately 8% occurring once. The material was CD8+ T cells sorted from PBMCs, obtained 15 days after the yellow fever booster vaccination. Every receptor here comes from a man under 40 who received the YFV17D yellow fever vaccine.

This clonotype was seen many times. This rearrangement joins TRBV14 to TRBJ1-2; D not resolved. The CDR3 is 11 residues long. Per the germline V gene, CDR1 is SGHDN and CDR2 is FVKESK. V gave up 3 bases and J gave up 4 bases, with 3 bases separating them. CDR3 sequence reads: CASSHGYGYTF. The CDR3 DNA reads as TGTGCCAGCAGCCACGGCTATGGCTACACCTTC.

This clonotype was detected ten times or more. The chain couples TRBV2 to TRBJ2-1; tentative D call: TRBD2 (5 bases). The V gene's germline CDR1 is SNHLY and CDR2 FYNNEI. The CDR3 runs to 13 residues. For the CDR3, the DNA is TGTGGCACAAATGGGCGGGCCGACAATGAGCAGTTCTTC. It yields the protein CGTNGRADNEQFF. Full variable domain (outside the CDR3, taken from reference TRBV2 and TRBJ2-1): EPEVTQTPSHQVTQMGQEVILRCVPISNHLYFYWYRQILGQKVEFLVSFYNNEISEKSEIFDDQFSVERPDGSNFTLKIRSTKLEDSAMYFCGTNGRADNEQFFGPGTRLTVL.

This clonotype was observed at least ten times. The chain combines TRBV5-1 with TRBJ2-6; TRBD1 agrees at 9 bases. This CDR3 has 19 amino acids. V dropped 4 bases and J dropped 0; count of bases not matched to a gene: 11. Germline V gene sequence: CDR1 SGHRS, CDR2 YFSETQ. Here the CDR3 reads CASSQTGTGQRSGANVLTF. CDR3 in DNA: TGCGCCAGCAGCCAGACCGGGACAGGGCAACGCTCTGGGGCCAACGTCCTGACTTTC.

At least ten counts were recorded for this clonotype. The gene calls are TRBV4-3 and TRBJ2-1; TRBD2 agrees at 9 bases. V trimming: 0 bases; J trimming: 12 bases; junction bases outside the gene matches: 6. CDR3 length: 14 residues. From germline, CDR1 is LGHNA and CDR2 YSLEER. DNA for the CDR3: TGCGCCAGCAGCCAAGATTGGACTAGCGTCTCGCAGTTCTTC. This translates into CASSQDWTSVSQFF.

This clonotype was recorded at least ten times. The V and J genes are TRBV12-3 or TRBV12-4 and TRBJ2-1; D may correspond to TRBD1 or TRBD2 (5 bases each). V shed 3 bases and J shed 6 bases, with 6 bases lying between them. The CDR3 extends over 12 amino acids. The chain's CDR3 is CASSFGGNEQFF. DNA of the CDR3: TGTGCCAGCAGTTTTGGGGGCAATGAGCAGTTCTTC.

This clonotype came up many times. This chain joins TRBV6-2 or TRBV6-3 and TRBJ2-7; D gene uncertain. V was clipped by 4 bases and J by 3 bases, with 7 bases between them. Germline V gene data show CDR1 as MNHEY and CDR2 as SVGEGT. The CDR3 contains 12 residues. The CDR3 reads CASSSPGYEQYF. The CDR3, as DNA: TGTGCCAGCAGTTCCCCGGGCTACGAGCAGTACTTC.

This clonotype was observed many times. Here the CDR3 reads CSAQELRGEQYF. The CDR3 DNA sequence: TGCAGTGCGCAGGAGCTCCGGGGCGAGCAGTACTTC. V is TRBV20-1 and J is TRBJ2-7; a possible D gene is TRBD2 (5 bases). Germline V gene data show CDR1 as DFQATT and CDR2 as SNEGSKA (reference sequence). Deletions cut 6 bases from V and 6 bases from J, with 15 bases between. The CDR3 has 12 amino acids.

This clonotype has at least ten counts. V gene TRBV12-3 or TRBV12-4 combines with J gene TRBJ1-1; possibly TRBD1 for D (5 bases). V was cut by 1 base and J by 5 bases, with 17 bases left in between. The CDR3 consists of 16 residues. Written as DNA, the CDR3 is TGTGCCAGCAGTTTAGAGAGACAGTGGCCAAGGACTGAAGCTTTCTTT. Amino acids: CASSLERQWPRTEAFF.

This clonotype was detected many times. The chain recombines TRBV4-3 with TRBJ1-4; D uncertain. The CDR3 is made up of 15 amino acids. With 0 bases removed from V and 5 bases from J, the gap between germline ends came to 10 bases. Looked up from germline, CDR1 is LGHNA and CDR2 is YSLEER. The CDR3 DNA sequence: TGCGCCAGCAGCCAAGAACGCGGATACAATGAAAAACTGTTTTTT. This codes for CASSQERGYNEKLFF.

The chain couples TRBV25-1 to TRBJ2-1; TRBD1 agrees at 8 bases. Germline CDR1 reads MGHDK; CDR2 reads SYGVNS. The CDR3 runs to 18 residues. Trimming at V came to 6 bases and at J to 4 bases, leaving 17 bases not matched to a gene. The CDR3 loop is CASSQAGRGTGRYNEQFF. The CDR3 DNA is TGTGCCAGCAGCCAGGCGGGCCGGGGGACAGGTAGATACAATGAGCAGTTCTTC. The variable domain in full, with the rest retrieved from reference TRBV25-1 and TRBJ2-1, is EADIYQTPRYLVIGTGKKITLECSQTMGHDKMYWYQQDPGMELHLIHYSYGVNSTEKGDLSSESTVSRIRTEHFPLTLESARPSHTSQYLCASSQAGRGTGRYNEQFFGPGTRLTVL.

The chain links TRBV2 to TRBJ1-1, with D perhaps matching TRBD1 (6 bases). The germline V and J ends were trimmed by 8 bases and 1 base, with 17 bases remaining between them. CDR1 is SNHLY and CDR2 is FYNNEI in the germline V gene. The CDR3 covers 15 residues. The CDR3 here is CASLAQTGPNTEAFF. In DNA form, the CDR3 reads TGTGCCAGCTTAGCTCAGACAGGTCCGAACACTGAAGCTTTCTTT.

This clonotype was observed many times. The chain is built from TRBV12-3 or TRBV12-4 and TRBJ2-7; 10 nucleotides agree with TRBD1. CDR3 length: 15 amino acids. The V and J ends lost 3 bases and 10 bases, in that order; junction bases with no gene match: 12. CDR3 sequence (DNA): TGTGCCAGCAGTTTGGAGGACAGGGGGGCTAATCTACAGTACTTC. Protein sequence: CASSLEDRGANLQYF.

This clonotype occurred many times. This sequence joins TRBV2 and TRBJ2-7; the D gene could be TRBD1 or TRBD2 (6 bases each). The CDR3 is 14 residues long. V lost 8 bases and J 6 bases, leaving 20 bases between the germline ends. Germline-derived CDR1 and CDR2 are SNHLY and FYNNEI. CDR3 loop: CASFNGGASGEQYF. CDR3 bases: TGTGCCAGCTTCAACGGGGGCGCGTCTGGCGAGCAGTACTTC.

This clonotype was seen at least ten times. The V call is TRBV7-2, the J call TRBJ2-1; TRBD2 aligns across 7 bases. This CDR3 has 15 amino acids. V shed 2 bases, J shed 2 bases, and the junction held 3 bases outside the gene matches. CDR1 is SGHTA and CDR2 is FQGNSA in the germline V gene. As DNA, the CDR3 is TGTGCCAGCAGCTTACTAGCGGAGGCCTACAATGAGCAGTTCTTC. Amino acid sequence: CASSLLAEAYNEQFF.

This clonotype was detected many times. Here the CDR3 DNA reads TGTGCCAGCAGCTTAACTGCGACCGGGGAGCTGTTTTTT. Translation gives CASSLTATGELFF. This chain links TRBV11-2 with TRBJ2-2; D call uncertain. Germline V CDR1 and CDR2: SGHAT, FQNNGV. This CDR3 contains 13 residues. The V end lost 2 bases, the J end lost 5 bases, and 6 bases lay between the germline ends. The whole variable domain, filled in from reference TRBV11-2 and TRBJ2-2, reads EAGVAQSPRYKIIEKRQSVAFWCNPISGHATLYWYQQILGQGPKLLIQFQNNGVVDDSQLPKDRFSAERLKGVDSTLKIQPAKLEDSAVYLCASSLTATGELFFGEGSRLTVL.

The V call is TRBV27, the J call TRBJ1-5; D is unresolved. The CDR3 runs to 13 residues. V shed 2 bases and J shed 4 bases, with 6 bases lying between them. Germline lookup yields CDR1 MNHEY and CDR2 SMNVEV (reference sequence). In DNA, the CDR3 is TGTGCCAGCAGTTTAGCCGGAAATCAGCCCCAGCATTTT. It codes for CASSLAGNQPQHF.

This chain joins TRBV29-1 and TRBJ2-5, with 11 bases that match TRBD2. The germline gives CDR1 SQVTM, CDR2 ANQGSEA. The CDR3 spans 15 residues. The ends lost 7 bases at V and 5 bases at J; junction bases unmatched: 12. As DNA, the CDR3 is TGCAGCGATGAGGGGACTAGCGGCTACAGCGAGACCCAGTACTTC. This sequence encodes CSDEGTSGYSETQYF.

This clonotype has at least ten counts. This chain links TRBV28 with TRBJ2-2, with D unclear. Per germline, CDR1 MDHEN and CDR2 SYDVKM. Trimming shortened V by 5 bases and J by 4 bases, and 17 bases separated the two germline ends. The CDR3 is made up of 16 amino acids. The CDR3 loop reads CASSPPVLHFTGELFF. The CDR3 bases are TGTGCCAGCAGTCCCCCCGTCCTTCATTTCACCGGGGAGCTGTTTTTT.

This clonotype was recorded at least ten times. This chain uses TRBV15 with TRBJ2-1; D could derive from TRBD1 or TRBD2 (6 bases each). Trimming removed 0 bases from V and 4 bases from J, with 10 bases in between. Germline V gene lookup returns CDR1 LNHNV and CDR2 YYDKDF (reference sequence). This CDR3 comprises 15 residues. CDR3 sequence reads: CATSRDGGTYNEQFF. The CDR3, as DNA: TGTGCCACCAGCAGAGATGGGGGGACATACAATGAGCAGTTCTTC.

In this sample, this clonotype turned up many times. The chain combines TRBV6-1 with TRBJ2-1, with D perhaps matching TRBD2 (6 bases). CDR3 size: 14 residues. The germline V and J ends were trimmed by 6 bases and 2 bases, with 11 bases remaining between them. Germline loops: CDR1 MNHNS, CDR2 SASEGT. In DNA, the CDR3 is TGTGCCAGCAGGCTTAGCGGAACCTACAATGAGCAGTTCTTC. It is translated as CASRLSGTYNEQFF.

A few counts support this clonotype. This rearrangement joins TRBV11-2 to TRBJ2-7; no firm D call. CDR3 length: 13 amino acids. Deletions cut 4 bases from V and 6 bases from J, with 13 bases between. The V gene's germline CDR1 is SGHAT and CDR2 FQNNGV. The CDR3 protein is CASSSWPSGEQYF. The CDR3 DNA follows: TGTGCCAGCAGCTCTTGGCCCTCGGGCGAGCAGTACTTC.